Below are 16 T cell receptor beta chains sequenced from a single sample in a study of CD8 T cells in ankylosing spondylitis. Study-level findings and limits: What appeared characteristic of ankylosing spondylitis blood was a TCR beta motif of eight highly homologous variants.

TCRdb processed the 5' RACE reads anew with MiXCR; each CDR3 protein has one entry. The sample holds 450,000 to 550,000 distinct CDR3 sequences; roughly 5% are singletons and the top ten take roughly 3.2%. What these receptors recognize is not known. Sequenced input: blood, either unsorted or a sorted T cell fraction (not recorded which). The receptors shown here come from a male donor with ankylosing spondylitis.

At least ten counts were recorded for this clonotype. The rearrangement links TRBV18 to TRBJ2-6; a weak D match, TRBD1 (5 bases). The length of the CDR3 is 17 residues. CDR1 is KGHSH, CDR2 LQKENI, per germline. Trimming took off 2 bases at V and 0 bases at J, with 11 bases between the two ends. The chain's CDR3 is CASSPKGSSSGANVLTF. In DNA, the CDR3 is TGTGCCAGCTCACCAAAGGGGTCTAGCTCTGGGGCCAACGTCCTGACTTTC.

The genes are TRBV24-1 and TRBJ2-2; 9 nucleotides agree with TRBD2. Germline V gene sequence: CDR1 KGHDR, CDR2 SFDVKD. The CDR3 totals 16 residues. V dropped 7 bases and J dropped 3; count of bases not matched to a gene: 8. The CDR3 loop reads CATSSQREADTGELFF. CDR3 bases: TGTGCCACCAGCTCTCAGCGGGAGGCGGACACCGGGGAGCTGTTTTTT.

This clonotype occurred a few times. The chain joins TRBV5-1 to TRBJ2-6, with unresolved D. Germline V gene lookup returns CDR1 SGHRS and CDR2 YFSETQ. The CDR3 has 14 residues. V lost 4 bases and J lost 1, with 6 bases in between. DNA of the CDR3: TGCGCCAGCAGCGAGGTTTCTGGGGCCAACGTCCTGACTTTC. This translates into CASSEVSGANVLTF.

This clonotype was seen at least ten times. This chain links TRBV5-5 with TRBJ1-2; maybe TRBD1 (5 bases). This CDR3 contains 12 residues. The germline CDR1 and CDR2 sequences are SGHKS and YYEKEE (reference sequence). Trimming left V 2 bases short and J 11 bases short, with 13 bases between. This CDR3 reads CASSLGTGRYTF. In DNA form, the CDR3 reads TGTGCCAGCAGCTTAGGGACGGGACGATACACCTTC.

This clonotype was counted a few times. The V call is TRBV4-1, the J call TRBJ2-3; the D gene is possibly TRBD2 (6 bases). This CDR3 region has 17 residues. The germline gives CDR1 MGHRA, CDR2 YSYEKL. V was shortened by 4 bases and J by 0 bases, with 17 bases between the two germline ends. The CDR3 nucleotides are TGCGCCAGCAGCCGACTGGGCGGGGCTCTTAGCACAGATACGCAGTATTTT. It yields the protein CASSRLGGALSTDTQYF.

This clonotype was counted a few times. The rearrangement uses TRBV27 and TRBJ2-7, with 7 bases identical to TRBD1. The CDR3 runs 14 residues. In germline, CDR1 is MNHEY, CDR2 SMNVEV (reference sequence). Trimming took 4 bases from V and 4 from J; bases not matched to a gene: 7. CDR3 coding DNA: TGTGCCAGCAGTTCAGGACAGGCGATATACGAGCAGTACTTC. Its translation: CASSSGQAIYEQYF.

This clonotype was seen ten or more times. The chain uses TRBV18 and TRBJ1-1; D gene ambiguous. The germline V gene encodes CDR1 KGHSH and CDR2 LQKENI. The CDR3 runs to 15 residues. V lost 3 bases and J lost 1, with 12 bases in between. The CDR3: CASSPLYSRNTEAFF. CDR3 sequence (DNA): TGTGCCAGCTCACCGTTGTACTCCAGGAACACTGAAGCTTTCTTT.

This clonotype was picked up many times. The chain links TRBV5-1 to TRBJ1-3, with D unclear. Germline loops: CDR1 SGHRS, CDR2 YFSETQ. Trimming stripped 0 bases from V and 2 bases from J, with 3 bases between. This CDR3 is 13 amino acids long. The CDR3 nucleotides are TGCGCCAGCAGCTTGGCAGCTGGAAACACCATATATTTT. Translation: CASSLAAGNTIYF.

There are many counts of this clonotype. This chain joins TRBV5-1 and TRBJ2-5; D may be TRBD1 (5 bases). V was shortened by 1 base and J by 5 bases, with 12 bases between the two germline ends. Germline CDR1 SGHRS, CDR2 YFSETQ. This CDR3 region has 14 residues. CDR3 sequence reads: CASSLSQGWETQYF. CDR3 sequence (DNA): TGCGCCAGCAGCTTGTCCCAGGGATGGGAGACCCAGTACTTC.

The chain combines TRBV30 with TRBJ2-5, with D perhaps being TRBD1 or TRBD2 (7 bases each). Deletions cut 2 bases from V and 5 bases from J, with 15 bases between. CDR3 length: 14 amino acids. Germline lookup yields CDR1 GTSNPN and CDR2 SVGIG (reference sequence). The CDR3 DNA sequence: TGTGCCTGGAGTCCCGGACTAGGGGGCGAGACCCAGTACTTC. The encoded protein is CAWSPGLGGETQYF.

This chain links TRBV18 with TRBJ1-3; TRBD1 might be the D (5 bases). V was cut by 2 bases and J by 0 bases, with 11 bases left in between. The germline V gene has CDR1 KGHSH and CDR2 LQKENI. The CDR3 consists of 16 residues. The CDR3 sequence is CASSPGADSSGNTIYF. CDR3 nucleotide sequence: TGTGCCAGCTCACCAGGGGCGGATAGCTCTGGAAACACCATATATTTT.

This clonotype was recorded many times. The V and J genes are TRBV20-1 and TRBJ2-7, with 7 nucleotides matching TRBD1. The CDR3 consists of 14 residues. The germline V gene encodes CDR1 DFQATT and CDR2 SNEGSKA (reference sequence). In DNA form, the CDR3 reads TGCAGGGCCCCGGGACAGCAATCCTCCTACGAGCAGTACTTC. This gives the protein CRAPGQQSSYEQYF.

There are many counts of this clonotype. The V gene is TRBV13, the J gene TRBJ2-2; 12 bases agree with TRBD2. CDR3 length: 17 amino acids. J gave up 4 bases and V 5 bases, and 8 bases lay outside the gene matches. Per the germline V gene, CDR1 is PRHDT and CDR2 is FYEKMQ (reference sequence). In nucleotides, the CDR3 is TGTGCCAGCAGCGACCGACTAGCGGGAGACTCCACCGGGGAGCTGTTTTTT. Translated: CASSDRLAGDSTGELFF.

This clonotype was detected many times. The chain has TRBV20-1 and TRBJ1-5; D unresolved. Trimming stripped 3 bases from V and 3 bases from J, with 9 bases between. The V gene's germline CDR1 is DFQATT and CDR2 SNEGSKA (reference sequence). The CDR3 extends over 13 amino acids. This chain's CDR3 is CSARAVFNQPQHF. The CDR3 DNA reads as TGCAGTGCTAGGGCCGTTTTCAATCAGCCCCAGCATTTT.

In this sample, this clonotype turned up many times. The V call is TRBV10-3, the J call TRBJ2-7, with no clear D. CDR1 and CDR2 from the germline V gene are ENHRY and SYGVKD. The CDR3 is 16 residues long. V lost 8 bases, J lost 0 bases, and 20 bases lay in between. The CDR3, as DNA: TGTGCCATCCGGTCGAGGAGCCCCAATAGCTCCTACGAGCAGTACTTC. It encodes CAIRSRSPNSSYEQYF.

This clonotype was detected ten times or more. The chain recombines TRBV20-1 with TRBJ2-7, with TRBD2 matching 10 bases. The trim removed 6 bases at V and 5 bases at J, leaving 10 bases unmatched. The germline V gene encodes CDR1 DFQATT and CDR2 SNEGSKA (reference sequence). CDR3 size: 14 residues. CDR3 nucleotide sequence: TGCAGTGCCCCAAAAGCGGGGGGGCCAAACGAGCAGTACTTC. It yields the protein CSAPKAGGPNEQYF.